This T cell receptor beta chain was retrieved from a study of blood T cells in healthy people across ages. Germline assignment: CDR1 DFQATT and CDR2 SNEGSKA (reference sequence). V was pared by 0 bases and J by 3 bases, with 12 bases between. The CDR3 covers 14 residues. Combining a sample-barcoded 5' primer with a J-beta primer mix, a second PCR ran for 7 to 11 cycles. TCRdb itself ran the 5' RACE reads through MiXCR, one entry per CDR3 protein. Among roughly 1.4 million distinct CDR3 sequences listed, approximately 63% were seen once. The gene calls are TRBV20-1 and TRBJ2-7; tentative D call: TRBD2 (5 bases). This receptor was taken from a man younger than 35 in good health. Sequencing was carried out using blood. The CDR3 region is CSARDRFRGYEQYF. The CDR3 coding sequence is TGCAGTGCTAGAGATAGATTCCGGGGCTACGAGCAGTACTTC.